Below, 26 T cell receptor beta chains from the same sample are listed, as sequenced in a study of neurological immune-mediated disorders. TCRdb re-called the 5' RACE reads with MiXCR, one entry per CDR3 protein. The table includes some 80,000 distinct CDR3 sequences, approximately 4.6% detected once. Time point: longitudinal time-point 3. Source material: PBMCs. The receptors come from a woman between 55 and 75 years old with multiple sclerosis.

This clonotype has ten or more counts. The gene calls are TRBV20-1 and TRBJ2-7; TRBD2 is a possible D gene (5 bases). CDR3 length: 12 residues. CDR1 and CDR2 from the germline V gene are DFQATT and SNEGSKA (reference sequence). V was trimmed by 4 bases and J by 2 bases, leaving 9 bases between them. CDR3 nucleotides: TGCAGTGCTATCCGGGATGCCTACGAGCAGTACTTC. It translates to CSAIRDAYEQYF.

This clonotype was detected ten times or more. The V gene is TRBV5-1, the J gene TRBJ1-1, with unresolved D. The CDR3 has 14 residues. CDR1 and CDR2 (germline): SGHRS, YFSETQ. V lost 4 bases and J 1 base, leaving 11 bases between the germline ends. The CDR3 DNA sequence: TGCGCCAGCAGCCGTGATTTACCGAACACTGAAGCTTTCTTT. Encoded protein: CASSRDLPNTEAFF.

This clonotype was observed many times. V and J are TRBV24-1 and TRBJ1-1; TRBD1 is a possible D gene (5 bases). This CDR3 has 16 residues. The germline gives CDR1 KGHDR, CDR2 SFDVKD. V was trimmed by 6 bases and J by 0 bases, leaving 16 bases between them. The CDR3 protein is CATSRVSGGMNTEAFF. CDR3 DNA sequence: TGTGCCACCAGTCGGGTGTCCGGGGGGATGAACACTGAAGCTTTCTTT.

The rearrangement joins TRBV20-1 to TRBJ1-1, with D possibly TRBD1 on 5 matching bases. CDR1 is DFQATT and CDR2 is SNEGSKA in the germline V gene (reference sequence). Trimming removed 2 bases from V and 4 bases from J, with 14 bases in between. This CDR3 contains 14 residues. The CDR3 DNA reads TGCAGTGCTAGAAATTCGGGGGGTAGCACTGAAGCTTTCTTT. It yields the protein CSARNSGGSTEAFF.

This clonotype was recorded many times. The rearrangement uses TRBV5-6 and TRBJ2-3; a weak D match, TRBD2 (6 bases). V lost 1 base and J lost 0, with 12 bases in between. This CDR3 has 16 amino acids. CDR1 and CDR2 (germline): SGHDT, YYEEEE. The CDR3 region is CASSLLADLSTDTQYF. CDR3 DNA: TGTGCCAGCAGCTTGTTAGCGGACCTTAGCACAGATACGCAGTATTTT. Supplemented by reference TRBV5-6 and TRBJ2-3, the full variable domain reads DAGVTQSPTHLIKTRGQQVTLRCSPKSGHDTVSWYQQALGQGPQFIFQYYEEEERQRGNFPDRFSGHQFPNYSSELNVNALLLGDSALYLCASSLLADLSTDTQYFGPGTRLTVL.

This clonotype occurred many times. The V gene is TRBV20-1, the J gene TRBJ1-4; no clear D. Germline V lookup: CDR1 DFQATT, CDR2 SNEGSKA (reference sequence). Trimming shortened V by 3 bases and J by 7 bases, and 3 bases separated the two germline ends. CDR3 length equals 10 residues. CDR3 loop: CSASFEKLFF. The CDR3 coding sequence is TGCAGTGCTAGCTTTGAAAAACTGTTTTTT.

This clonotype was seen at least ten times. The V call is TRBV20-1, the J call TRBJ2-1; a possible D gene is TRBD2 (5 bases). V was pared by 1 base and J by 4 bases, with 17 bases between. Germline V gives CDR1 DFQATT, CDR2 SNEGSKA (reference sequence). The CDR3 contains 16 residues. CDR3 amino acids: CSARGGGTVGYNEQFF. In DNA, the CDR3 is TGCAGTGCTAGAGGCGGAGGAACGGTGGGATACAATGAGCAGTTCTTC.

Many counts were recorded for this clonotype. The rearrangement joins TRBV5-1 to TRBJ2-5; no definite D call. V gave up 4 bases and J gave up 1 base, with 5 bases separating them. Germline-derived CDR1 and CDR2 are SGHRS and YFSETQ. There are 12 residues in the CDR3. For the CDR3, the DNA is TGCGCCAGCAGCAGAGCCCAAGAGACCCAGTACTTC. This encodes CASSRAQETQYF.

This clonotype was seen repeatedly, ten times or more. The CDR3 protein is CASSLGGQVNSPLHF. DNA for the CDR3: TGTGCCAGCAGCTTAGGGGGACAGGTTAATTCACCCCTCCACTTT. This chain uses TRBV7-9 with TRBJ1-6, with 8 bases fitting TRBD1. Germline CDR1 SEHNR, CDR2 FQNEAQ (reference sequence). Losses at the gene ends were 1 base for V and 6 bases for J; bases not matched to a gene: 2. This CDR3 comprises 15 residues.

This clonotype was seen many times. The rearrangement links TRBV9 to TRBJ2-5; 9 nucleotides align to TRBD1. This CDR3 comprises 16 residues. The trim removed 0 bases at V and 1 base at J, leaving 4 bases unmatched. The germline V gene encodes CDR1 SGDLS and CDR2 YYNGEE. The CDR3 sequence is CASSVGTGAPQETQYF. CDR3 DNA: TGTGCCAGCAGCGTAGGGACAGGGGCCCCCCAAGAGACCCAGTACTTC.

This clonotype has a count of ten or more. The gene calls are TRBV7-8 and TRBJ2-1; D possibly corresponds to TRBD1 (6 bases). In germline, CDR1 is SGHVS, CDR2 FQNEAQ. Trimming removed 3 bases at V and 10 bases at J, with 16 bases between. The CDR3 runs to 14 residues. The CDR3 sequence: CASSFREIDREQFF. The CDR3, as DNA: TGTGCCAGCAGCTTTAGGGAGATCGACAGGGAGCAGTTCTTC.

This clonotype was detected many times. The V and J genes are TRBV5-1 and TRBJ1-1; D not certain. This CDR3 spans 12 amino acids. Germline lookup yields CDR1 SGHRS and CDR2 YFSETQ. V gave up 3 bases and J gave up 8 bases, with 11 bases separating them. CDR3 sequence reads: CASSSFKEEAFF. CDR3 in DNA: TGCGCCAGCAGCTCGTTCAAGGAGGAAGCTTTCTTT.

This clonotype was observed at least ten times. V gene TRBV28 combines with J gene TRBJ2-4; D perhaps matches TRBD2 (5 bases). Trimming shortened V by 4 bases and J by 0 bases, and 22 bases separated the two germline ends. CDR3 length: 19 residues. From germline, CDR1 is MDHEN and CDR2 SYDVKM. Here the CDR3 reads CASSSRRGLTPRAKNIQYF. The CDR3 DNA is TGTGCCAGCAGTTCCCGTCGAGGGCTCACCCCCCGAGCCAAAAACATTCAGTACTTC.

In this sample, this clonotype turned up many times. J is TRBJ2-5 and V is TRBV27; 9 nucleotides match TRBD2. The V gene end was trimmed by 7 bases and the J gene end by 5 bases; junction bases not matched to a gene: 14. Germline CDR1 and CDR2: MNHEY and SMNVEV (reference sequence). The CDR3 loop spans 16 amino acids. CDR3 loop: CASKWRRGGLEETQYF. DNA for the CDR3: TGTGCCAGCAAGTGGAGGCGGGGGGGCCTTGAGGAGACCCAGTACTTC.

This clonotype was recorded at least ten times. V gene TRBV9 combines with J gene TRBJ1-6; possible D gene TRBD1, 5 bases. V lost 0 bases and J 0 bases, leaving 13 bases between the germline ends. Germline V gene lookup returns CDR1 SGDLS and CDR2 YYNGEE. There are 18 residues in the CDR3. CDR3 sequence reads: CASSVVTRQSSYNSPLHF. The CDR3 coding sequence is TGTGCCAGCAGCGTAGTAACCCGACAGAGCTCCTATAATTCACCCCTCCACTTT.

In this sample, this clonotype turned up many times. CDR3 sequence: CSARKGQGSYEQYF. CDR3 DNA sequence: TGCAGTGCTAGAAAGGGACAGGGTTCCTACGAGCAGTACTTC. V gene TRBV20-1 combines with J gene TRBJ2-7; 9 bases map to TRBD1. Trimming cost V 2 bases and J 1 base; bases outside gene matches: 3. The CDR3 covers 14 residues. Germline-derived CDR1 and CDR2 are DFQATT and SNEGSKA (reference sequence).

This clonotype was picked up many times. This CDR3 reads CAISDPRGRGTQETQYF. In DNA, the CDR3 is TGTGCCATCAGTGACCCCCGTGGGCGGGGGACCCAAGAGACCCAGTACTTC. This rearrangement joins TRBV10-3 to TRBJ2-5; 7 bases are a match to TRBD2. V was pared by 3 bases and J by 1 base, with 11 bases of the junction left unmatched. CDR3 length: 17 residues. The germline V gene has CDR1 ENHRY and CDR2 SYGVKD.

This clonotype appeared many times. The chain recombines TRBV2 with TRBJ2-5; 13 bases agree with TRBD2. J was trimmed by 8 bases and V by 5 bases; bases with no gene match: 5. Germline V gene sequence: CDR1 SNHLY, CDR2 FYNNEI. The CDR3 sequence is 14 residues long. The chain's CDR3 is CASSRTSGGETQYF. DNA for the CDR3: TGTGCCAGCAGTCGGACTAGCGGGGGAGAAACCCAGTACTTC.

The sample holds many counts of this clonotype. This chain links TRBV20-1 with TRBJ1-5; 7 bases align to TRBD1. Trimming removed 5 bases from V and 0 bases from J; junction bases left unmatched: 4. Germline CDR1 and CDR2: DFQATT and SNEGSKA (reference sequence). The CDR3 covers 14 residues. The CDR3 sequence is CSAPTGISNQPQHF. The DNA of the CDR3 is TGCAGTGCTCCGACAGGGATTAGCAATCAGCCCCAGCATTTT.

The sample holds a few counts of this clonotype. The V and J genes are TRBV14 and TRBJ2-2, with unresolved D. The CDR3 runs to 16 residues. V dropped 2 bases and J dropped 4 bases, with 14 bases sitting between them. CDR1 and CDR2 (germline): SGHDN, FVKESK. CDR3 coding DNA: TGTGCCAGCAGCCAATTGCCTAGTGTTGTCACCGGGGAGCTGTTTTTT. Its translation is CASSQLPSVVTGELFF.

This clonotype was seen ten or more times. One end of the junction does not line up with germline, which may come from a read error. The V call is TRBV7-7, the J call TRBJ2-7; 10 positions agree with TRBD2. This CDR3 has 14 amino acids. Germline-derived CDR1 and CDR2 are SSHAT and FNYEAQ (reference sequence). CDR3 residues: CASSLEGLANEQYF. The CDR3 region has the DNA TGTGCTAGCAGCTTAGAGGGACTAGCGAACGAGCAGTACTTC.

Comment on this clonotype: This may be a read error, as it is one base from a much larger clone. The chain is built from TRBV27 and TRBJ1-1, with D possibly matching TRBD1 (5 bases). The germline V gene encodes CDR1 MNHEY and CDR2 SMNVEV (reference sequence). The CDR3 loop spans 13 amino acids. CDR3 in amino acids: CASSLRGNPEAFF. Here the CDR3 DNA reads TGTGCCAGCAGTTTACGGGGGAACCCTGAAGCTTTCTTT.

This clonotype was detected ten times or more. Germline is not matched at one junction end, which may reflect a read error. CDR3 amino acids: CASSSNRLATETQYF. In nucleotides, the CDR3 is TGTGCTAGCAGTTCAAACAGACTAGCCACAGAGACCCAGTACTTC. The chain links TRBV7-7 to TRBJ2-5; 7 positions match TRBD2. The CDR3 is 15 residues long. Germline CDR1 and CDR2: SSHAT and FNYEAQ (reference sequence).

This clonotype came up many times. The chain recombines TRBV6-1 with TRBJ2-2; a possible D gene is TRBD2 (5 bases). Germline CDR1 is MNHNS and CDR2 is SASEGT. V was shortened by 4 bases and J by 6 bases, with 12 bases between the two germline ends. The CDR3 has 14 amino acids. CDR3 DNA: TGTGCCAGCAGTGTGAAACCGGGATCCGGGGAGCTGTTTTTT. Translating gives CASSVKPGSGELFF.

This clonotype was observed many times. The chain is built from TRBV28 and TRBJ2-5; 7 bases fit TRBD1. The V gene's germline CDR1 is MDHEN and CDR2 SYDVKM. The CDR3 length is 14 residues. Trimming cost V 8 bases and J 1 base; bases outside gene matches: 7. The CDR3 DNA sequence: TGTGCCAGCTACAGGGGACAAATCCAAGAGACCCAGTACTTC. This gives the protein CASYRGQIQETQYF.

This clonotype was observed at least ten times. This sequence joins TRBV5-1 and TRBJ2-2; no definite D call. CDR3 length: 15 residues. The germline CDR1 and CDR2 sequences are SGHRS and YFSETQ. V lost 4 bases to trimming and J lost 1 base, with 11 bases between them. Here the CDR3 reads CASSQWAWNTGELFF. The CDR3 DNA reads as TGCGCCAGCAGCCAGTGGGCCTGGAACACCGGGGAGCTGTTTTTT.